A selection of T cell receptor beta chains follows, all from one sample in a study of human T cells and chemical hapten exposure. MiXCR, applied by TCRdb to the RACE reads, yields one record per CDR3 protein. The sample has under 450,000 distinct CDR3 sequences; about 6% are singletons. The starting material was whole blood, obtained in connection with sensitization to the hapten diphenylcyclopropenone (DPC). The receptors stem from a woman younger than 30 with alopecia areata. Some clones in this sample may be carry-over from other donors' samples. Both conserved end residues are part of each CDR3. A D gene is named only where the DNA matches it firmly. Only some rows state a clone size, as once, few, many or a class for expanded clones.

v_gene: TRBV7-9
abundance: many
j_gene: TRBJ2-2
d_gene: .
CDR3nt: TGTGCCAGCAGCTTAGCCCAGGTGGAGACCGGGGAGCTGTTTTTT
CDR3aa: CASSLAQVETGELFF

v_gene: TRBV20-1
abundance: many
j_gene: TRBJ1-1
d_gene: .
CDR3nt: TGCAGTGCTAGTAGTCCAGGAAAACACACTGAAGCTTTCTTT
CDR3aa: CSASSPGKHTEAFF

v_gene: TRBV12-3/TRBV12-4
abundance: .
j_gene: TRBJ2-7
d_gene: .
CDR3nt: TGTGCCAGCAGTCTGTTCGGACAGAGCGAGCAGTACTTC
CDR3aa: CASSLFGQSEQYF

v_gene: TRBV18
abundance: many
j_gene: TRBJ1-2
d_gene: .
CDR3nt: TGTGCCAGCTCACCACTACCCGGAATTACGAAACACTATGGCTACACCTTC
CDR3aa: CASSPLPGITKHYGYTF

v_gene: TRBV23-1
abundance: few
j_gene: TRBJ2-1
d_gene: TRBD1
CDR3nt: TGCGCCAGCAGTCAATCATCGGGACCGCGAGGGGGCCGGACGAAGCAGTTCTTC
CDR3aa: CASSQSSGPRGGRTKQFF

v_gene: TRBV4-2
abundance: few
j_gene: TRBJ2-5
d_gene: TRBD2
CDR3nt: TGTGCCAGCAGCCAAGAAGGGCTAGCGGGGGACCAAGAGACCCAGTACTTC
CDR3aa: CASSQEGLAGDQETQYF

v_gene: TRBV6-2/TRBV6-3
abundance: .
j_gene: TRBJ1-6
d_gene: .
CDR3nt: TGTGCCAGCGGAGGATCACCCCTCCACTTT
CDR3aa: CASGGSPLHF

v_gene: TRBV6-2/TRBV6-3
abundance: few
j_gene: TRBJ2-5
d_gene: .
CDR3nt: TGTGCCACCGTCGGACTGAAGATCCAAGAGACCCAGTACTTC
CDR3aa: CATVGLKIQETQYF

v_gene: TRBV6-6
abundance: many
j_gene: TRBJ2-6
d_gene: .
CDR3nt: TGTGCCAGCAGTTACGCGGTTCCTGGGGCCAACGTCCTGACTTTC
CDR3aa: CASSYAVPGANVLTF

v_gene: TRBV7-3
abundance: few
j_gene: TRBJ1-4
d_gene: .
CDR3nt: TGTGCCAGCAGCTTACTCAGGGCCTCGCGGGAAAAACTGTTTTTT
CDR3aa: CASSLLRASREKLFF

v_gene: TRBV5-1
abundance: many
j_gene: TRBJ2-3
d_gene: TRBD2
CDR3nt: TGCGCCAGCAGCTCCTCTAGCGGGGGGGCAGATACGCAGTATTTT
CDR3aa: CASSSSSGGADTQYF

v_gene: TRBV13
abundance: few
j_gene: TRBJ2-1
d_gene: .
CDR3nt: TGTGCCAGCAGTTCTCTCCGCTCGTATGAGCAGTTCTTC
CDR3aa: CASSSLRSYEQFF

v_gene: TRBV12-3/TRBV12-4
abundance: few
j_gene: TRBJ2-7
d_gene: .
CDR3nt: TGTGCCAGCACGCAGGGACCCCCCTACGAGCAGTACTTC
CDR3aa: CASTQGPPYEQYF

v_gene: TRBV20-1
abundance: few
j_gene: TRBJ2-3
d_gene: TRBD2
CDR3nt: TGCAGTGCTAGCCCTTTCGGGGGGGCCGCAGATACGCAGTATTTT
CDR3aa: CSASPFGGAADTQYF

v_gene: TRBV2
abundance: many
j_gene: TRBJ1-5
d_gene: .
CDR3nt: TGTGCCACTGCCGGGACCGCGGAGCCCCAGCATTTT
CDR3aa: CATAGTAEPQHF

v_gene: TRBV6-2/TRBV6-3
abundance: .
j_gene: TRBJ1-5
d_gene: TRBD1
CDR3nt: TGTGCCAGCAGTTACTCGATGTTGGACAGGGGCCTATATAGCAATCAGCCCCAGCATTTT
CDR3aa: CASSYSMLDRGLYSNQPQHF

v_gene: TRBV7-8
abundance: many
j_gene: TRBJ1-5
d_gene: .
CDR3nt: TGTGCCAGCAGCTTAGGTATAGAACCGGCAGGGACCGCGGATCAGCCCCAGCATTTT
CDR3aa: CASSLGIEPAGTADQPQHF

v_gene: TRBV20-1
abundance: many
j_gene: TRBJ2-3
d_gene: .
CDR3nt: TGCAGTGCTAGACTCGGGGTCGGAGCAGATACGCAGTATTTT
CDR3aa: CSARLGVGADTQYF

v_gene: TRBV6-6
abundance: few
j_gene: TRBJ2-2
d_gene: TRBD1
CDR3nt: TGTGCCAGCAGTGACAGGGGTCACGGGGAGCTGTTTTTT
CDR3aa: CASSDRGHGELFF

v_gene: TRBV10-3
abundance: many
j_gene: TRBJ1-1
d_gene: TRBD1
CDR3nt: TGTGCCATCAGTCCCGGGACAGGAAGTATGAACACTGAAGCTTTCTTT
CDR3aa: CAISPGTGSMNTEAFF

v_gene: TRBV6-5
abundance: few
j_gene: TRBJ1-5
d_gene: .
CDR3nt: TGTGCCAGCGCCCCAATTCCCCCGGGGAACAATCAGCCCCAGCATTTT
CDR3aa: CASAPIPPGNNQPQHF

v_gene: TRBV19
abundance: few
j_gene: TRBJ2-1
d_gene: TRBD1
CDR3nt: TGTGCCAGTAGTAAACGACAGGGGGCCTACAATGAGCAGTTCTTC
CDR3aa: CASSKRQGAYNEQFF

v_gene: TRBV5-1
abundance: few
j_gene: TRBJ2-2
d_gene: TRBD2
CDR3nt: TGCGCCAGCAGCGCGACCGGGGGGGCCATTAACACCGGGGAGCTGTTTTTT
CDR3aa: CASSATGGAINTGELFF

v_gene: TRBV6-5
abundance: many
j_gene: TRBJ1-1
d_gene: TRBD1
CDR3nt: TGTGCCAGCAGTTCCGCCCAGGGGGTAGCTTTCTTT
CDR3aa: CASSSAQGVAFF

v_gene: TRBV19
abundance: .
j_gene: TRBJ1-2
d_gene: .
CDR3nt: TGTGCCAGTACCTACGGCTTCTATGGCTACACCTTC
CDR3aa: CASTYGFYGYTF

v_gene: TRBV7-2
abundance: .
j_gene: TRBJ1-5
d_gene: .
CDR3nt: TGTGCCAGCAGCGGCCACTACAGTCAGCCCCAGCATTTT
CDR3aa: CASSGHYSQPQHF

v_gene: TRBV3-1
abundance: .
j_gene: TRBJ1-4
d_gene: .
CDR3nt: TGTGCCAGCAGCCAAGTTATTGGACGGGGAGATGAAAAACTGTTTTTT
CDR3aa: CASSQVIGRGDEKLFF

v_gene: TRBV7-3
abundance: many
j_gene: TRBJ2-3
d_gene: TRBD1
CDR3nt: TGTGCCAGCAGCTTACAGCCAGGACAGGGGACGGGGTCCGATACGCAGTATTTT
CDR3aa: CASSLQPGQGTGSDTQYF

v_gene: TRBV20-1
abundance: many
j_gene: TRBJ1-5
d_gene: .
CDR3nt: TGCAGTGCTAGCCTGGAGGACAATCAGCCCCAGCATTTT
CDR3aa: CSASLEDNQPQHF

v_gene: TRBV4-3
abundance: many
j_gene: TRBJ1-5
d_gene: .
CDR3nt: TGCGCCAGCAGCCAAGACAGGGATGTACAGCCCCAGCATTTT
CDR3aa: CASSQDRDVQPQHF

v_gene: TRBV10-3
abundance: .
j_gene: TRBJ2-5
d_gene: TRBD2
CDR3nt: TGTGCCACTGCGACTAGCGGGGTCGCAAAGACCCAGTACTTC
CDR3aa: CATATSGVAKTQYF